Listed here are 2 T cell receptor beta chains from one sample, sequenced in a study of preoperative IRX-2 immunotherapy in early breast cancer. TCRdb keeps only in-frame clones here, not all; method: immunoSEQ multiplex PCR. The table includes 30,000 to 35,000 clones, 90% to 95% detected once. Treatment of the sample: preoperative locoregional IRX-2 cytokine immunotherapy. This sample was taken from a patient treated with IRX-2 immunotherapy. The origin of the receptors is a human donor with breast cancer.

This chain connects TRBV18 to TRBJ1-1; D possibly corresponds to TRBD1 (6 bases). The CDR3 runs 14 residues. V was pared by 3 bases and J by 3 bases, with 11 bases between. Germline V CDR1 and CDR2: KGHSH, LQKENI. The CDR3 loop reads CASSPGAPHTEAFF. CDR3 nucleotides: TGTGCCAGCTCACCGGGGGCGCCGCACACTGAAGCTTTCTTT.

This chain links TRBV7-2 with TRBJ2-2; the match to TRBD2 covers 7 bases. The length of the CDR3 is 14 residues. Germline assignment: CDR1 SGHTA and CDR2 FQGNSA. V shed 7 bases and J 9 bases; nucleotides not matched to a gene: 11. The CDR3 is CASILPGTKWELFF. CDR3 DNA sequence: TGTGCCAGCATCCTTCCCGGGACTAAATGGGAGCTGTTTTTT.